What follows are 3 T cell receptor beta chains derived from one specimen sequenced in a study of T cell changes during pregnancy in multiple sclerosis. Data came from immunoSEQ multiplex PCR; TCRdb stores just in-frame clones and leaves some out. The sample holds over 90,000 clones, roughly 90% seen once. This material consisted of peripheral blood, taken before pregnancy. These receptors originate from a female donor with multiple sclerosis, enrolled in a pregnancy study.

The rearrangement uses TRBV2 and TRBJ1-2; possible D gene TRBD1, 6 bases. The ends were cut back, 7 bases at V and 4 bases at J, with 10 bases in the middle. The germline V gene encodes CDR1 SNHLY and CDR2 FYNNEI. The CDR3 consists of 12 residues. The CDR3 DNA sequence: TGTGCCAGCATGGGGGCAGGCTATGGCTACACCTTC. Translating it yields CASMGAGYGYTF. Looking up the rest from reference TRBV2 and TRBJ1-2 gives the full variable domain: EPEVTQTPSHQVTQMGQEVILRCVPISNHLYFYWYRQILGQKVEFLVSFYNNEISEKSEIFDDQFSVERPDGSNFTLKIRSTKLEDSAMYFCASMGAGYGYTFGSGTRLTVV.

The J gene is TRBJ1-1, the V gene TRBV5-1, with TRBD1 matching 7 bases. V trimming: 3 bases; J trimming: 6 bases; junction bases outside the gene matches: 14. This CDR3 has 16 amino acids. Germline V gene data show CDR1 as SGHRS and CDR2 as YFSETQ. CDR3 in DNA: TGCGCCAGCAGCTCTCTGACGTTTGACAGGGACGCTGAAGCTTTCTTT. The encoded protein is CASSSLTFDRDAEAFF.

CDR3 sequence: CASSRDFRGYTF. CDR3 nucleotide sequence: TGTGCCAGTAGTCGGGACTTCCGGGGCTACACCTTC. The chain recombines TRBV19 with TRBJ1-2, with D perhaps matching TRBD1 (5 bases). V was pared by 5 bases and J by 8 bases, with 12 bases between. CDR3 length: 12 residues. Germline CDR1 is LNHDA and CDR2 is SQIVND (reference sequence).